The subject of this entry is one T cell receptor beta chain. Germline values: CDR1 MGHDK, CDR2 SYGVNS. CDR3 length: 14 residues. The trim removed 3 bases at V and 3 bases at J, leaving 3 bases unmatched. The data belong to a study of CD4+ T cells in melanoma. Assay: immunoSEQ multiplex PCR; the TCRdb copy retains only in-frame clones and omits some. Counted here are about 11,000 clones, about three fifths occurring once; the ten biggest clones make up about 8.9%. The sequence was collected from a human donor with melanoma. The chain employs TRBV25-1 and TRBJ2-5; 8 positions match TRBD2. Source material: cells from a culture (not recorded whether cultured in vitro). The DNA of the CDR3 is TGTGCCAGCAGTGAGGGTAGCGGGAAAGAGACCCAGTACTTC. It is translated as CASSEGSGKETQYF.